A selection of T cell receptor beta chains follows, all from one sample in a study of blood T cells in healthy people across ages. TCRdb redid the calling of the 5' RACE reads with MiXCR, one entry per CDR3 protein. The table shows about a million distinct CDR3 sequences, with approximately 50% occurring only once. Specimen: blood. These receptors were collected from a woman between 55 and 75 years old in good health. The CDR3 runs from the conserved cysteine through the conserved F or W. The order of the fields is D gene, clone size, V gene, J gene, CDR3 DNA, CDR3 protein. D genes are given only for firm matches. The size of a clone is reported for some rows only, either as once, few or many, or as a class for expanded clones.

TRBD1	NA	TRBV4-1	TRBJ1-4	TGCGCCACACAACTACAGGGGAAACTGTTTTTT	CATQLQGKLFF
NA	many	TRBV10-3	TRBJ2-7	TGTGCCATCAGTAGGCGGGTGGGCTACGAGCAGTACTTC	CAISRRVGYEQYF
TRBD1	NA	TRBV11-2	TRBJ2-7	TGTGCCAGCAGCACATACGCGACAGGGGGTATTTTCTACGAGCAGTACTTC	CASSTYATGGIFYEQYF
TRBD1	once	TRBV10-3	TRBJ2-3	TGTGCCATCAGTGAGCCCGGGACAGGCACAGATACGCAGTATTTT	CAISEPGTGTDTQYF
TRBD1	NA	TRBV6-2/TRBV6-3	TRBJ2-7	TGTGCCAGCAGGCCCACAGGGGGGGAGCAGTACTTC	CASRPTGGEQYF
NA	NA	TRBV6-2/TRBV6-3	TRBJ2-1	TGTGCCAGCAGAATTAGCTATACCTACAATGAGCAGTTCTTC	CASRISYTYNEQFF
NA	NA	TRBV7-3	TRBJ1-1	TGTGCCAGCAGCTTAAACAGGGCCAGAACTGAAGCTTTCTTT	CASSLNRARTEAFF
NA	few	TRBV18	TRBJ1-1	TGTGCCAGCTCACCACGTAACCCCTGGGACACTGAAGCTTTCTTT	CASSPRNPWDTEAFF
NA	NA	TRBV5-4	TRBJ2-1	TGTGCCAGCAGCATAGCCGGGACTCGGGCTATACATGAGCAGTTCTTC	CASSIAGTRAIHEQFF
TRBD2	few	TRBV2	TRBJ2-5	TGTGCCAGCAGTGGGCGGGAGAGTCTAGAGACCCAGTACTTC	CASSGRESLETQYF
TRBD2	few	TRBV28	TRBJ2-3	TGTGCCAGCAGTTTACTAGCGGGAGGGCCTGGTACGCAGTATTTT	CASSLLAGGPGTQYF
NA	few	TRBV6-5	TRBJ2-1	TGTGCCACCTCGAGGGGGGATTACAATGAGCAGTTCTTC	CATSRGDYNEQFF
TRBD2	NA	TRBV7-2	TRBJ2-7	TGTGCCAGCAGCCTAGCGGCACACTCCTACGAGCAGTACTTC	CASSLAAHSYEQYF
NA	NA	TRBV12-3/TRBV12-4	TRBJ2-7	TGTGCCAGCAGTTTGATGAGAGGCCAGACCTACGAGCAGTACTTC	CASSLMRGQTYEQYF
NA	NA	TRBV7-7	TRBJ2-3	TGTGCCAGCAGCTTGTTTATTTCAGATACGCAGTATTTT	CASSLFISDTQYF
NA	NA	TRBV14	TRBJ1-4	TGTGCCAGCAGCCTTCTCCGGGACAAAAATGAAAAACTGTTTTTT	CASSLLRDKNEKLFF
TRBD1	few	TRBV29-1	TRBJ2-1	TGCAGCGGGGGGATGGACAGGCAATTCCCTTACAATGAGCAGTTCTTC	CSGGMDRQFPYNEQFF
NA	NA	TRBV20-1	TRBJ1-2	TGCAGTGCTAGAGTCGACTCCAACGGTGACTACACCTTC	CSARVDSNGDYTF
NA	NA	TRBV4-2	TRBJ2-7	TGTGCCAGCAGCCAAGGTACAAGGGTACGGACCTACGAGCAGTACTTC	CASSQGTRVRTYEQYF
NA	few	TRBV7-4	TRBJ2-7	TGTGCCAGCAGCTCAATACCGGGACTGGTATACAATGAGCAGTACTTC	CASSSIPGLVYNEQYF
NA	few	TRBV29-1	TRBJ2-7	TGCAGCGTCACTAGTGACGAGCAGTACTTC	CSVTSDEQYF
NA	NA	TRBV6-2/TRBV6-3	TRBJ2-2	TGTGCCAGCAGTTACTCGAGCATGGGGTCCGACACCGGGGAGCTGTTTTTT	CASSYSSMGSDTGELFF
NA	NA	TRBV7-9	TRBJ2-5	TGTGCCAGCAGCTTATATACAGGGACAGAGACCCAGTACTTC	CASSLYTGTETQYF
NA	NA	TRBV20-1	TRBJ1-1	TGCAGTGCTAGGGGAAACAGACTCTTTGGGACTGAAGCTTTCTTT	CSARGNRLFGTEAFF
TRBD1	NA	TRBV9	TRBJ2-7	TGTGCCAGCACCAGGGGGTCTACAAATTACGAGCAGTACTTC	CASTRGSTNYEQYF
NA	NA	TRBV3-1	TRBJ2-7	TGTGCCAGCAGCCAAGCGCCAGGGCTTCAGTACGAGCAGTACTTC	CASSQAPGLQYEQYF
TRBD1	few	TRBV12-3/TRBV12-4	TRBJ2-1	TGTGCCAGCAGTCCCGACAGGGCGATTGAGCAGTTCTTC	CASSPDRAIEQFF
NA	NA	TRBV7-8	TRBJ2-7	TGTGCCAGCAGCTTAGAAGGGAAAGGCGAGCAGTACTTC	CASSLEGKGEQYF
NA	once	TRBV2	TRBJ2-7	TGTGCCAGCAGTGGGCAGGGGATTAACAATGAGCAGTACTTC	CASSGQGINNEQYF
TRBD1	NA	TRBV20-1	TRBJ1-2	TGCAGTGCTAGAGTTCCTGGGACAGAAGACAACTATGGCTACACCTTC	CSARVPGTEDNYGYTF
NA	NA	TRBV10-3	TRBJ2-7	TGTGCCATCAGTGATGCCGGGACGACCTCCTACGAGCAGTACTTC	CAISDAGTTSYEQYF
NA	few	TRBV4-1	TRBJ2-6	TGCGCCAGCAGCCAGGAGCCCCAGCTCACTGGGGCCAACGTCCTGACTTTC	CASSQEPQLTGANVLTF
TRBD1	NA	TRBV29-1	TRBJ2-1	TGCAGCGTTGGACAGGGATACGTCAATGAGCAGTTCTTC	CSVGQGYVNEQFF
TRBD2	NA	TRBV12-3/TRBV12-4	TRBJ2-1	TGTGCCACCGCAAGGTTCGGTGAGGGACTAGGCGGGGGTGAGCAGTTCTTC	CATARFGEGLGGGEQFF
NA	once	TRBV28	TRBJ2-3	TGTGCCAGCACTCCCAATTGGGGAGATACGCAGTATTTT	CASTPNWGDTQYF
NA	few	TRBV12-3/TRBV12-4	TRBJ2-1	TGTGCCAGCGGGCCAGCCGGGGGAGTTGAGCAGTTCTTC	CASGPAGGVEQFF
TRBD1	NA	TRBV24-1	TRBJ1-2	TGTGCCACCAGTGATTCCCGGACAGGGGTAACGGGAGGCTACACCTTC	CATSDSRTGVTGGYTF
TRBD1	NA	TRBV7-9	TRBJ1-2	TGTGCCAGCAGCTCGCTACGGGACAGGGGGCTTGGCTACACCTTC	CASSSLRDRGLGYTF
TRBD2	NA	TRBV29-1	TRBJ2-1	TGCAGCGTTTTCCCGAGGACTAGCGGGTACAATGAGCAGTTCTTC	CSVFPRTSGYNEQFF
TRBD1	NA	TRBV2	TRBJ2-3	TGTGCCAGCAGAGGCTTGGGACAGGGATTTCCAGATACGCAGTATTTT	CASRGLGQGFPDTQYF
TRBD2	NA	TRBV12-3/TRBV12-4	TRBJ2-1	TGTGCCAGCAGCCGATCCGGGACTACCAATGAGCAGTTCTTC	CASSRSGTTNEQFF
TRBD1	NA	TRBV3-1	TRBJ2-7	TGTGCCAGCAGCCTACATGGGAGACAGGGTCGGTACGAGCGGTACTTC	CASSLHGRQGRYERYF
TRBD2	NA	TRBV20-1	TRBJ2-3	TGCAGTGCTAGTGGACTAGCGGGAATCACAGATACGCAGTATTTT	CSASGLAGITDTQYF
NA	NA	TRBV14	TRBJ2-1	TGTGCCAGCAGCCACATGAGGAATGAGCAGTTCTTC	CASSHMRNEQFF
TRBD1	NA	TRBV7-8	TRBJ2-7	TGTGCCAGCAGCTTAGGTGGACGACAGGGGGTCTACGAGCAGTACTTC	CASSLGGRQGVYEQYF
TRBD2	NA	TRBV2	TRBJ2-5	TGTGCCAGCGGACTAGCGGTAAACAATGAGCAGTACTTC	CASGLAVNNEQYF
NA	once	TRBV5-1	TRBJ1-2	TGCGCCAGCAGCCCCCGGGAAGGGGGAGGCTATGGCTACACCTTC	CASSPREGGGYGYTF
NA	NA	TRBV7-9	TRBJ2-2	TGTGCCAGCAGCTTAGTTGCTAGCAAGGCCGGGGAGCTGTTTTTT	CASSLVASKAGELFF